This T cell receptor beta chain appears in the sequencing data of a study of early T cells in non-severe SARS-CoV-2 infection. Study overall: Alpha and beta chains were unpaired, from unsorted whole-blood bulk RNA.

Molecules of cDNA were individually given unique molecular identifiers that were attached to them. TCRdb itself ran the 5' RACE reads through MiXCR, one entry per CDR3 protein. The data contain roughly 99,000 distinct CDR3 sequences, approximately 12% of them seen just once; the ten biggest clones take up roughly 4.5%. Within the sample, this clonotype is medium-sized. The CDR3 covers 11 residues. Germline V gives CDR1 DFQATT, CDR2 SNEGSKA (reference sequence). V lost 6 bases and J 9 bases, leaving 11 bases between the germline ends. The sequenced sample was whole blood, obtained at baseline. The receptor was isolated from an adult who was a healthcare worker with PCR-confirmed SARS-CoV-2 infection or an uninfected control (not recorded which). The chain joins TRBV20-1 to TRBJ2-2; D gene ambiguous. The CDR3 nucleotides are TGCAGTGCCGACCAACCCCGGGAGCTGTTTTTT. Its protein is CSADQPRELFF.